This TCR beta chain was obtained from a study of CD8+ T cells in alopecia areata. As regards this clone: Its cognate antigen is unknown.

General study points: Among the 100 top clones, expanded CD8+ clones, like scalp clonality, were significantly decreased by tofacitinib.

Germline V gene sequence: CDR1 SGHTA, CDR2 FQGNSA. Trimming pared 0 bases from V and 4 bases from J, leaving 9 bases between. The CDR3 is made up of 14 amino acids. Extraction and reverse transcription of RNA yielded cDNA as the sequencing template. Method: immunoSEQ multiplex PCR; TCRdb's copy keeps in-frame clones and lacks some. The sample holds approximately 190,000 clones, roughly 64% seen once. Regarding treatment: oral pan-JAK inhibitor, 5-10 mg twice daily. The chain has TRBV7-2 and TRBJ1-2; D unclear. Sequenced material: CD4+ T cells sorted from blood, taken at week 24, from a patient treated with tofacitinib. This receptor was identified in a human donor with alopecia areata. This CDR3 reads CASSLAGSRYGYTF. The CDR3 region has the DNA TGTGCCAGCAGCTTAGCCGGCAGTCGCTATGGCTACACCTTC.